These T cell receptor beta chains were read from a single sample in a study of CD8+CD57+ T cells in acquired aplastic anemia. TCRdb re-derived calls from the reads in MiXCR, one entry per CDR3 protein. The sample lists about 160,000 distinct CDR3 sequences; over 70% were seen once. The material sequenced was sorted CD4+, CD8+, or CD8+CD57+ T cells (not recorded which) from PBMCs. The receptor set was obtained from a human donor with aplastic anemia. Both conserved end residues are part of each CDR3. Each record gives: D gene, clone size, V gene, J gene, CDR3 DNA, CDR3 protein. D genes are given only for firm matches. Only some rows state a clone size, as once, few, many or a class for expanded clones.

d_gene: .
abundance: few
v_gene: TRBV27
j_gene: TRBJ1-5
CDR3nt: TGTGCCAGCAGTTTCTCTTCGTCAGGGCAGCCCCAGCATTTT
CDR3aa: CASSFSSSGQPQHF

d_gene: TRBD2
abundance: few
v_gene: TRBV20-1
j_gene: TRBJ2-1
CDR3nt: TGCAGTGCTAGTAAAGCGGGGATCTTC
CDR3aa: CSASKAGIF

d_gene: TRBD1
abundance: .
v_gene: TRBV11-1
j_gene: TRBJ2-5
CDR3nt: TGCGCCAGCAGTCGATATGGACAGGGTCAAGAGACCCAGTACTTC
CDR3aa: CASSRYGQGQETQYF

d_gene: .
abundance: few
v_gene: TRBV5-1
j_gene: TRBJ2-5
CDR3nt: TGCGCCAGCAGCTCGCAGGGTCAAGAGACCCAGTACTTC
CDR3aa: CASSSQGQETQYF

d_gene: .
abundance: .
v_gene: TRBV24-1
j_gene: TRBJ2-2
CDR3nt: TGTGCCACCAGTGTGGGGCCGGGGGACACCGGGGAGCTGTTTTTT
CDR3aa: CATSVGPGDTGELFF

d_gene: .
abundance: .
v_gene: TRBV27
j_gene: TRBJ1-2
CDR3nt: TGTGCCAGCAGTTTATCCACAGTGTCGCACTATGGCTACACCTTC
CDR3aa: CASSLSTVSHYGYTF

d_gene: .
abundance: .
v_gene: TRBV7-8
j_gene: TRBJ2-7
CDR3nt: TGTGCCAGCAGCTTAGGGGTGGGTCCCGCCTACGAGCAGTACTTC
CDR3aa: CASSLGVGPAYEQYF

d_gene: TRBD2
abundance: few
v_gene: TRBV7-2
j_gene: TRBJ2-5
CDR3nt: TGTGCCAGCAGCCTAACTAGCGACCAAGAGACCCAGTACTTC
CDR3aa: CASSLTSDQETQYF

d_gene: .
abundance: .
v_gene: TRBV2
j_gene: TRBJ1-5
CDR3nt: TGTGCCAGCAGTTTACTAGGAAATCAGCCCCAGCATTTT
CDR3aa: CASSLLGNQPQHF

d_gene: TRBD1
abundance: few
v_gene: TRBV7-3
j_gene: TRBJ1-2
CDR3nt: TGTGCCAGCAGCTTAGGGACAGGGAACGGCTACACCTTC
CDR3aa: CASSLGTGNGYTF

d_gene: .
abundance: .
v_gene: TRBV29-1
j_gene: TRBJ1-1
CDR3nt: TGCAGCGTTGGAGACAGAAACACTGAAGCTTTCTTT
CDR3aa: CSVGDRNTEAFF

d_gene: .
abundance: .
v_gene: TRBV4-2
j_gene: TRBJ2-7
CDR3nt: TGTGCCAGCAGCCCTACCGACAACTCCTACGAGCAGTACTTC
CDR3aa: CASSPTDNSYEQYF

d_gene: .
abundance: .
v_gene: TRBV9
j_gene: TRBJ1-6
CDR3nt: TGTGCCAGCAGCGTAGGGGGGGAGACATCACCCCTCCACTTT
CDR3aa: CASSVGGETSPLHF

d_gene: TRBD2
abundance: many
v_gene: TRBV6-4
j_gene: TRBJ2-3
CDR3nt: TGTGCCAGCAGTGACCTAGCGGGGGGCACAGATACGCAGTATTTT
CDR3aa: CASSDLAGGTDTQYF

d_gene: TRBD1
abundance: .
v_gene: TRBV7-9
j_gene: TRBJ1-6
CDR3nt: TGTGCCAGCAGCAACAACAGGGGGTCTAATAATTCACCCCTCCACTTT
CDR3aa: CASSNNRGSNNSPLHF

d_gene: .
abundance: .
v_gene: TRBV2
j_gene: TRBJ2-5
CDR3nt: TGTGCCAGCAGTGAAGCGCTAGGGGGGACTAAAGAGACCCAGTACTTC
CDR3aa: CASSEALGGTKETQYF

d_gene: .
abundance: .
v_gene: TRBV7-9
j_gene: TRBJ2-3
CDR3nt: TGTGCCAGCAGACCACCTGGGGCAGATACGCAGTATTTT
CDR3aa: CASRPPGADTQYF

d_gene: TRBD1
abundance: .
v_gene: TRBV24-1
j_gene: TRBJ1-2
CDR3nt: TGTGCCACCAGTGACCGGACAGGGATGACACCCTATGGCTACACCTTC
CDR3aa: CATSDRTGMTPYGYTF

d_gene: .
abundance: .
v_gene: TRBV24-1
j_gene: TRBJ2-2
CDR3nt: TGTGCCACCAGTGATTTTACTTCGTCGGGGGCCGGGGAGCTGTTTTTT
CDR3aa: CATSDFTSSGAGELFF

d_gene: .
abundance: .
v_gene: TRBV24-1
j_gene: TRBJ1-1
CDR3nt: TGTGCCACCAGTGTTCAAAATGAAGCTTTCTTT
CDR3aa: CATSVQNEAFF

d_gene: .
abundance: .
v_gene: TRBV19
j_gene: TRBJ2-3
CDR3nt: TGTGCCAGTAGGCCGCTAGCTGCAGATACGCAGTATTTT
CDR3aa: CASRPLAADTQYF

d_gene: .
abundance: .
v_gene: TRBV7-2
j_gene: TRBJ2-7
CDR3nt: TGTGCCAGCAGCCCCCAGGGACGACATGGGGGCGAGCAGTACTTC
CDR3aa: CASSPQGRHGGEQYF

d_gene: TRBD1
abundance: .
v_gene: TRBV10-3
j_gene: TRBJ1-1
CDR3nt: TGTGCCATCAGGCCAGGGGGCATGAACACTGAAGCTTTCTTT
CDR3aa: CAIRPGGMNTEAFF

d_gene: .
abundance: .
v_gene: TRBV7-9
j_gene: TRBJ1-6
CDR3nt: TGTGCCAGCAGCTTCGGCAGGGGAAATTCACCCCTCCACTTT
CDR3aa: CASSFGRGNSPLHF

d_gene: TRBD2
abundance: once
v_gene: TRBV27
j_gene: TRBJ2-1
CDR3nt: TGTGCCAGCAGTCCACTAGCGGGAGGCGTATACAATGAGCAGTTCTTC
CDR3aa: CASSPLAGGVYNEQFF

d_gene: .
abundance: .
v_gene: TRBV15
j_gene: TRBJ2-2
CDR3nt: TGTGCCACCAGTGGGCGAGGGGGCGGGGAGCTGTTTTTT
CDR3aa: CATSGRGGGELFF

d_gene: .
abundance: .
v_gene: TRBV7-2
j_gene: TRBJ1-5
CDR3nt: TGTGCCAGCAGCATCAGGGTCAATCAGCCCCAGCATTTT
CDR3aa: CASSIRVNQPQHF

d_gene: TRBD1
abundance: .
v_gene: TRBV20-1
j_gene: TRBJ2-7
CDR3nt: TGCAGTGCTAGAGGGACAGGGGGCGAGCAGTACTTC
CDR3aa: CSARGTGGEQYF

d_gene: TRBD1
abundance: .
v_gene: TRBV7-3
j_gene: TRBJ2-3
CDR3nt: TGTGCCAGCAGCTGGGACCCCGACAGGGGGCAAGACACAGATACGCAGTATTTT
CDR3aa: CASSWDPDRGQDTDTQYF

d_gene: .
abundance: many
v_gene: TRBV13
j_gene: TRBJ2-1
CDR3nt: TGTGCCAGCAGCTTAGTCAGGGGGGGGTCCTACAATGAGCAGTTCTTC
CDR3aa: CASSLVRGGSYNEQFF

d_gene: TRBD1
abundance: few
v_gene: TRBV5-1
j_gene: TRBJ1-6
CDR3nt: TGCGCCAGCAGCTTGGAGACAGGGTATAATTCACCCCTCCACTTT
CDR3aa: CASSLETGYNSPLHF

d_gene: .
abundance: .
v_gene: TRBV25-1
j_gene: TRBJ2-7
CDR3nt: TGTGCCAGCAGTGAATCAGTTAACGGTGCCTACGAGCAGTACTTC
CDR3aa: CASSESVNGAYEQYF

d_gene: .
abundance: once
v_gene: TRBV20-1
j_gene: TRBJ2-5
CDR3nt: TGCAGTGCCGGGCGCGGGTCCCCGAGGGAGACCCAGTACTTC
CDR3aa: CSAGRGSPRETQYF

d_gene: .
abundance: once
v_gene: TRBV24-1
j_gene: TRBJ1-5
CDR3nt: TGTGCCACCAGTGATAGAACAGGGCTTGATTTTAATCAGCCCCAGCATTTT
CDR3aa: CATSDRTGLDFNQPQHF

d_gene: .
abundance: .
v_gene: TRBV14
j_gene: TRBJ2-3
CDR3nt: TGTGCCAGCAGCCAAGGCGTTCCCCCGAATACGCAGTATTTT
CDR3aa: CASSQGVPPNTQYF

d_gene: .
abundance: .
v_gene: TRBV2
j_gene: TRBJ1-1
CDR3nt: TGTGCCACACCGTCTGGGAAGAACACTGAAGCTTTCTTT
CDR3aa: CATPSGKNTEAFF

d_gene: TRBD2
abundance: few
v_gene: TRBV7-2
j_gene: TRBJ2-5
CDR3nt: TGTGCCAGCAGGACTAGCGGGGAGACCCAGTACTTC
CDR3aa: CASRTSGETQYF

d_gene: .
abundance: .
v_gene: TRBV5-6
j_gene: TRBJ2-7
CDR3nt: TGTGCCAGCAGCTTGTCAAGGGACGAGCAGTACTTC
CDR3aa: CASSLSRDEQYF

d_gene: .
abundance: .
v_gene: TRBV7-8
j_gene: TRBJ1-1
CDR3nt: TGTGCCAGCAGCTTAGGAGGGACGGAGAACACTGAAGCTTTCTTT
CDR3aa: CASSLGGTENTEAFF

d_gene: .
abundance: once
v_gene: TRBV6-5
j_gene: TRBJ2-7
CDR3nt: TGTGCCAGCAGTCCGTGGGTGACGGACTCCTACGAGCAGTACTTC
CDR3aa: CASSPWVTDSYEQYF

d_gene: .
abundance: .
v_gene: TRBV7-3
j_gene: TRBJ2-3
CDR3nt: TGTGCCAGCAGCCCAAGGGGGGACGGCACAGATACGCAGTATTTT
CDR3aa: CASSPRGDGTDTQYF

d_gene: .
abundance: .
v_gene: TRBV10-3
j_gene: TRBJ1-1
CDR3nt: TGTGCCATCAGTGAGCTGTCAGTGAACACTGAAGCTTTCTTT
CDR3aa: CAISELSVNTEAFF

d_gene: .
abundance: .
v_gene: TRBV29-1
j_gene: TRBJ1-2
CDR3nt: TGCAGCGTATCAGGGCCCAGAAACTATGGCTACACCTTC
CDR3aa: CSVSGPRNYGYTF

d_gene: .
abundance: .
v_gene: TRBV15
j_gene: TRBJ1-1
CDR3nt: TGTGCCACCAGCAGAGATGAGACAGCTAACACTGAAGCTTTCTTT
CDR3aa: CATSRDETANTEAFF

d_gene: .
abundance: once
v_gene: TRBV15
j_gene: TRBJ2-2
CDR3nt: TGTGCCACCAGCAGAGGACACCTTGGGGCCGGGGAGCTGTTTTTT
CDR3aa: CATSRGHLGAGELFF